The clone carrying this T cell receptor beta chain was seen a handful of times. Method: immunoSEQ multiplex PCR; TCRdb's copy keeps in-frame clones and lacks some. The table records around 200,000 clones, roughly 91% of them present only once. This sample stems from a study of control samples from healthy donors and cancer patients. The sequenced material came from blood. The origin of this receptor is a man aged 18 to 29 in good health.

CDR3 sequence reads: CASSIMTGGWTGAFF. The CDR3 DNA reads as TGTGCCAGTAGTATAATGACAGGGGGATGGACCGGGGCTTTCTTT. This sequence joins TRBV19 and TRBJ1-1; 9 bases line up with TRBD1. V gave up 2 bases and J gave up 11 bases; unmatched junction bases: 12. The V gene's germline CDR1 is LNHDA and CDR2 SQIVND (reference sequence). The CDR3 extends over 15 amino acids.